This is a list of T cell receptor beta chains from one sample in a study of human T cells and chemical hapten exposure. TCRdb independently ran MiXCR on the 5' RACE reads; one entry per CDR3 protein. The profile shows tens of thousands of distinct CDR3 sequences, approximately 15% of them singletons. All receptors derive from a female donor in good health. Each CDR3 is given with its conserved first and last residue. D genes are given only for firm matches. A row's size may be missing; if present it is once, few, many or a size class.

v_call	clone_size	d_call	j_call	cdr3_nt	cdr3_aa
TRBV7-9	few	-	TRBJ1-5	TGTGCCAGCAGCTTAGGGGGCGGGGAGCCCCAGCATTTT	CASSLGGGEPQHF
TRBV5-1	few	TRBD1	TRBJ1-1	TGCGCCAGCAGCTTACAGGGGAGCACTGAAGCTTTCTTT	CASSLQGSTEAFF
TRBV5-6	few	-	TRBJ2-1	TGTGCCAGCAGCCCGCAAGGACAGGAGCAGTTCTTC	CASSPQGQEQFF
TRBV30	few	-	TRBJ1-1	TGTGCCACAGACGAGGGTACTGAAGCTTTCTTT	CATDEGTEAFF
TRBV5-1	-	-	TRBJ2-2	TGCGCCAGCAGTCCAGGACTACACGACACCGGGGAGCTGTTTTTT	CASSPGLHDTGELFF
TRBV21-1	few	-	TRBJ2-4	TGTGCCAGCAGCAAAGGGGGGCCTGGCAAAAACATTCAGTACTTC	CASSKGGPGKNIQYF
TRBV12-3/TRBV12-4	few	TRBD1	TRBJ2-5	TGTGCCAGCAGGACCGGGACAGGGGGTCAGACCCAGTACTTC	CASRTGTGGQTQYF
TRBV20-1	few	-	TRBJ1-1	TGCAGTGCTAGAGAAGACAGAGAAGCTTTCTTT	CSAREDREAFF
TRBV6-4	few	TRBD1	TRBJ1-5	TGTGCCAGCATTCCGACAGGGAGGCCCCAGCATTTT	CASIPTGRPQHF
TRBV2	many	TRBD1	TRBJ2-5	TGTGCCAGCGGGGACAGGGGGCGAGTAAGGCAAGAGACCCAGTACTTC	CASGDRGRVRQETQYF
TRBV7-8	many	-	TRBJ1-6	TGTGCCAGCACCTATACGAGGAGCTCCTATAATTCACCCCTCCACTTT	CASTYTRSSYNSPLHF
TRBV6-6	-	TRBD1	TRBJ1-2	TGTGCCAGCAGTCGCGAGACAGGGGTTAGCTATGGCTACACCTTC	CASSRETGVSYGYTF
TRBV5-1	-	-	TRBJ1-4	TGCGCCAGCAGCCAGGCGGGACGAAAGGGAGAAAAACTGTTTTTT	CASSQAGRKGEKLFF
TRBV3-1	-	-	TRBJ1-6	TGTGCCAGCAGCCGCGGGCAGCTAGGGAATTCACCCCTCCACTTT	CASSRGQLGNSPLHF
TRBV6-5	few	TRBD2	TRBJ2-2	TGTGCCAGCAGTCCGAGCGGGGGGTTTACCGGGGAGCTGTTTTTT	CASSPSGGFTGELFF
TRBV9	few	TRBD2	TRBJ2-1	TGTGCCAGCAGCGTAGGACCGAGGACTAGCGGATATCACAATGAGCAGTTCTTC	CASSVGPRTSGYHNEQFF
TRBV12-3/TRBV12-4	-	-	TRBJ2-1	TGTGCCAGCAGTTTGGGGGCCTCCAATGAGCAGTTCTTC	CASSLGASNEQFF
TRBV5-4	-	TRBD2	TRBJ2-7	TGTGCCAGCAGCTCGGGACTAGCTGACGAGCAGTACTTC	CASSSGLADEQYF
TRBV7-9	-	-	TRBJ2-3	TGTGCCAGCAGCTTAGGCGGGGAAGCGCCAGATACGCAGTATTTT	CASSLGGEAPDTQYF
TRBV7-2	many	-	TRBJ2-3	TGTGCCAGCAGCTCCCGGGGTGGGGGAGCATTGACAGATACGCAGTATTTT	CASSSRGGGALTDTQYF
TRBV7-2	-	TRBD2	TRBJ2-7	TGTGCCAGCAGCGTCTCGGGGGGGCCGTACGAGCAGTACTTC	CASSVSGGPYEQYF
TRBV12-3/TRBV12-4	many	-	TRBJ2-3	TGTGCCAGCTCCAGGCTTGGCACAGATACGCAGTATTTT	CASSRLGTDTQYF
TRBV20-1	-	TRBD2	TRBJ2-7	TGCAGTGGGGTTAGCGGGGTCTCGAGCTCCTACGAGCAGTACTTC	CSGVSGVSSSYEQYF
TRBV7-9	-	TRBD1	TRBJ2-7	TGTGCCAGCAGCCCCGGACAGGGATGGAGGGAGCAGTACTTC	CASSPGQGWREQYF
TRBV28	-	-	TRBJ2-4	TGTGCCAGCAGTGGCATAGGACGGGACATTCAGTACTTC	CASSGIGRDIQYF
TRBV20-1	-	-	TRBJ2-5	TGCAGTGCAATTCCGGGGGTTTTAGGGGAAGAGACCCAGTACTTC	CSAIPGVLGEETQYF
TRBV18	once	TRBD2	TRBJ2-5	TGTGCCAGCTCACCAACAGGCGGGGGGCTGGAGACCCAGTACTTC	CASSPTGGGLETQYF
TRBV7-2	many	-	TRBJ1-2	TGTGCCAGCCAACACGGGGGGAGTAGGGGCTATGGCTACACCTTC	CASQHGGSRGYGYTF
TRBV7-9	-	-	TRBJ1-6	TGTGCCAGCAGCGATACCGCAGTGTTTTATTCACCCCTCCACTTT	CASSDTAVFYSPLHF
TRBV29-1	few	-	TRBJ1-5	TGCAGCGTTGGGAGGGGAGTCAATCAGCCCCAGCATTTT	CSVGRGVNQPQHF
TRBV28	-	-	TRBJ2-3	TGTGCCAGCAGTCCTAGGTGGGGGGTTAGCACAGATACGCAGTATTTT	CASSPRWGVSTDTQYF
TRBV6-2/TRBV6-3	-	-	TRBJ1-4	TGTGCCAGCAGTGAGGCCGGGAGGAGACTGTTTTTT	CASSEAGRRLFF
TRBV29-1	-	-	TRBJ2-1	TGCAGCGTTCTCAGGGGATCCTACAATGAGCAGTTCTTC	CSVLRGSYNEQFF
TRBV10-1	few	-	TRBJ2-7	TGCGCCAGCAGTGAGATTGTTGGGTCGGAAGAGCAGTACTTC	CASSEIVGSEEQYF
TRBV5-6	few	-	TRBJ2-4	TGTGCCAGCAGCTTGGAGGTAGCCAAAAACATTCAGTACTTC	CASSLEVAKNIQYF
TRBV6-6	-	TRBD2	TRBJ2-3	TGTGCCAGCAGTTCCACGTCGGCGGGGGGTACAGATACGCAGTATTTT	CASSSTSAGGTDTQYF
TRBV12-3/TRBV12-4	-	TRBD1	TRBJ1-2	TGTGCCAGCAGTTTTGGGACAGGGTATGGCTACACCTTC	CASSFGTGYGYTF
TRBV28	-	-	TRBJ2-2	TGTGCCAGCAGTATCGGACTCCCGAACACCGGGGAGCTGTTTTTT	CASSIGLPNTGELFF
TRBV10-3	few	TRBD2	TRBJ2-3	TGTGCCATCACCAACTCTCCGGGACTAGCGGGAGGGCCAGATACGCAGTATTTT	CAITNSPGLAGGPDTQYF
TRBV10-3	-	-	TRBJ2-3	TGTGCCATCAGTGTTGTACGGGGGAGCCAACCCACAGATACGCAGTATTTT	CAISVVRGSQPTDTQYF
TRBV11-2	-	TRBD1	TRBJ2-7	TGTGCCAGCAGCTTAGAACCAGGGGGTAGCGAGCAGTACTTC	CASSLEPGGSEQYF
TRBV4-3	few	TRBD2	TRBJ2-1	TGCGCCAGCAGCCGACGACTAGCCGACATGCCCAATGAGCAGTTCTTC	CASSRRLADMPNEQFF